Presented here are 25 T cell receptor beta chains from one specimen sequenced in a study of CD4 T cells in relation to SARS-CoV-2 and coronaviruses. CD4+ T cells from unexposed donors were obtained before the COVID-19 pandemic (2011-2018). The cells were cultured for over eight days before CD4+ T cells were isolated. Antigen specificity for these receptors is unknown. The repertoire was sequenced with immunoSEQ multiplex PCR; TCRdb's copy has only in-frame clones and lacks some. The sample holds 20,000 or so clones; 65% to 85% are singletons and the top ten take roughly a sixth. What was sequenced was CD4+ T cells from PBMCs, cultured in vitro. Receptor source: a human donor in good health.

This chain links TRBV2 with TRBJ2-7; D unclear. The CDR3 sequence is 14 residues long. CDR1 SNHLY and CDR2 FYNNEI come from the germline V gene. V lost 7 bases and J lost 1, with 14 bases in between. The CDR3 nucleotides are TGTGCCAGCACAAAGGACGGCCCATCCTACGAGCAGTACTTC. Translation gives CASTKDGPSYEQYF.

This clone was found once. The V and J genes are TRBV7-9 and TRBJ1-1, with TRBD1 as a possible D gene (6 bases). The germline V gene has CDR1 SEHNR and CDR2 FQNEAQ (reference sequence). Trimming removed 5 bases from V and 4 bases from J, with 14 bases in between. The CDR3 is 14 residues long. The DNA for the CDR3 is TGTGCCAGCAGCGCTCAGGGGCCTGCCACTGAAGCTTTCTTT. It encodes CASSAQGPATEAFF.

The chain couples TRBV4-1 to TRBJ1-4; unclear D gene. The CDR3 extends over 15 amino acids. CDR1 and CDR2 (germline): MGHRA, YSYEKL. The germline V and J ends were trimmed by 3 bases and 6 bases, with 14 bases remaining between them. The CDR3 DNA is TGCGCCAGCAGCCAGCCGGACCGTCTGGATGAAAAACTGTTTTTT. The encoded protein is CASSQPDRLDEKLFF.

The J gene is TRBJ1-5, the V gene TRBV10-3; no reliable D call. Germline V gene sequence: CDR1 ENHRY, CDR2 SYGVKD. V lost 3 bases and J 5 bases, leaving 5 bases between the germline ends. The CDR3 is 12 amino acids. The CDR3 region has the DNA TGTGCCATCAGTGACAGTGATCAGCCCCAGCATTTT. Its protein is CAISDSDQPQHF.

The chain links TRBV5-4 to TRBJ2-7; perhaps TRBD1 as D (5 bases). The length of the CDR3 is 14 residues. Trimming cost V 1 base and J 6 bases, with 14 bases left between them. CDR1 and CDR2 (germline): SGHNT, YYREEE (reference sequence). CDR3 protein: CASSLQGLGSEQYF. In nucleotides, the CDR3 is TGTGCCAGCAGCTTGCAGGGTCTAGGAAGCGAGCAGTACTTC.

A single count supports this clone. This chain links TRBV14 with TRBJ2-1; TRBD2 agrees at 11 bases. Germline CDR1 is SGHDN and CDR2 is FVKESK. CDR3 length: 16 residues. J gave up 9 bases and V 4 bases, and 11 bases lay outside the gene matches. The CDR3 reads CASSPRVAGGPVEQFF. CDR3 bases: TGTGCCAGCAGCCCCCGTGTAGCGGGAGGGCCCGTTGAGCAGTTCTTC.

V is TRBV11-2 and J is TRBJ2-3; unclear D gene. The CDR3 runs 12 residues. The germline CDR1 and CDR2 sequences are SGHAT and FQNNGV. V gave up 3 bases and J gave up 6 bases, with 7 bases separating them. The CDR3 sequence: CASSLVGDTQYF. As DNA, the CDR3 is TGTGCCAGCAGCTTGGTAGGGGATACGCAGTATTTT.

The genes are TRBV19 and TRBJ2-1; TRBD2 agrees at 10 bases. Germline CDR1 is LNHDA and CDR2 is SQIVND (reference sequence). This CDR3 has 14 amino acids. Trimming at V came to 7 bases and at J to 12 bases, leaving 12 bases not matched to a gene. The CDR3 DNA reads TGTGCCAGTAATTCGGCTAGCGGGAGTGATGGGCAGTTCTTC. This codes for CASNSASGSDGQFF.

A single count supports this clone. V gene TRBV10-3 combines with J gene TRBJ2-7; D is undetermined. The CDR3 spans 11 residues. Trimming took 2 bases from V and 5 from J, leaving 4 bases between them. Germline-derived CDR1 and CDR2 are ENHRY and SYGVKD. Here the CDR3 reads CAISERNEQYF. DNA for the CDR3: TGTGCCATCAGTGAGCGCAACGAGCAGTACTTC.

CDR3 region: CASTPRQRRRNEQFF. In DNA form, the CDR3 reads TGTGCCAGCACCCCACGGCAACGGCGGAGGAATGAGCAGTTCTTC. The rearrangement links TRBV7-2 to TRBJ2-1; the D gene is possibly TRBD2 (5 bases). V was cut by 7 bases and J by 7 bases, with 20 bases left in between. Germline CDR1 SGHTA, CDR2 FQGNSA. The CDR3 contains 15 residues.

The chain couples TRBV25-1 to TRBJ1-6; D is unclear. CDR1 and CDR2 from the germline V gene are MGHDK and SYGVNS. The V and J ends lost 6 bases and 10 bases respectively, with 10 bases between them. CDR3 length: 12 amino acids. Here the CDR3 reads CASSLDVSPLHF. Here the CDR3 DNA reads TGTGCCAGCAGCCTGGACGTATCACCCCTCCACTTT.

This chain uses TRBV19 with TRBJ2-5, with D perhaps TRBD2 (5 bases). This CDR3 has 13 amino acids. Between the trimmed V and J ends, which lost 5 bases and 5 bases, there was a span of 12 bases. In germline, CDR1 is LNHDA, CDR2 SQIVND (reference sequence). CDR3 DNA sequence: TGTGCCAGTAGTGAACAAGGGAGTGAGACCCAGTACTTC. Encoded protein: CASSEQGSETQYF.

The V gene is TRBV6-6, the J gene TRBJ2-7, with D maybe TRBD2 (6 bases). Trimming cost V 5 bases and J 2 bases, with 10 bases left between them. Per the germline V gene, CDR1 is MNHNY and CDR2 is SVGAGI (reference sequence). The CDR3 totals 13 residues. The CDR3 spells CASSGGITYEQYF. In DNA form, the CDR3 reads TGTGCCAGCAGTGGCGGGATCACCTACGAGCAGTACTTC.

This clone showed up just a few times. The chain uses TRBV5-1 and TRBJ2-7; the match to TRBD2 covers 7 bases. The CDR3 sequence is 14 residues long. Germline CDR1 SGHRS, CDR2 YFSETQ. The V segment lost 0 bases and the J segment 4 bases; nucleotides outside the gene matches: 4. This CDR3 is CASSLAGRQYEQYF. The CDR3 DNA sequence: TGCGCCAGCAGCTTGGCCGGGAGGCAGTACGAGCAGTACTTC.

This clone was seen a handful of times. The V and J genes are TRBV11-1 and TRBJ1-1, with a tentative D call TRBD1 (6 bases). CDR1 is SGHAT and CDR2 is FQDESV in the germline V gene (reference sequence). This CDR3 spans 13 amino acids. The V gene lost 5 bases and the J gene lost 0 bases, with 7 bases spanning the gap. The CDR3 bases are TGTGCCAGCAGCCGACAGGTGAACACTGAAGCTTTCTTT. This translates into CASSRQVNTEAFF.

V and J are TRBV3-1 (or the pseudogene TRBV3-2) and TRBJ1-1; 8 positions match TRBD1. The germline CDR1 and CDR2 sequences are LGHDT and YNNKEL (reference sequence). This CDR3 has 17 residues. V was pared by 3 bases and J by 5 bases, with 14 bases of the junction left unmatched. The CDR3 region has the DNA TGTGCCAGCAGCCATGAGGCAGGGGGCTCCTTCGGGACTGAAGCTTTCTTT. Amino acid sequence: CASSHEAGGSFGTEAFF.

The J gene is TRBJ2-5, the V gene TRBV5-1, with D possibly matching TRBD1 (5 bases). Germline V gene lookup returns CDR1 SGHRS and CDR2 YFSETQ. Between the trimmed V and J ends, which lost 0 bases and 4 bases, there was a span of 13 bases. The CDR3 spans 15 residues. The CDR3 is CASSLAFYQGETQYF. The CDR3 bases are TGCGCCAGCAGCTTGGCTTTCTACCAGGGAGAGACCCAGTACTTC.

V usage is TRBV12-5 and J usage is TRBJ2-7, with D perhaps TRBD1 (6 bases). Germline loops: CDR1 LGHNT, CDR2 FRNRAP. The CDR3 has 15 residues. V shed 1 base and J shed 2 bases, with 12 bases lying between them. The DNA of the CDR3 is TGTGCTAGTGGTTTGGAGGGGGACGGAGCCTACGAGCAGTACTTC. It codes for CASGLEGDGAYEQYF.

This clone showed up just a few times. The rearrangement joins TRBV28 to TRBJ1-3, with unresolved D. The CDR3 has 12 amino acids. V lost 5 bases to trimming and J lost 0 bases, with 2 bases between them. Germline V gene sequence: CDR1 MDHEN, CDR2 SYDVKM. The CDR3 DNA follows: TGTGCCAGCAGTAACTCTGGAAACACCATATATTTT. Protein product: CASSNSGNTIYF.

The rearrangement joins TRBV29-1 to TRBJ1-1; perhaps TRBD1 as D (6 bases). Between the trimmed V and J ends, which lost 8 bases and 7 bases, there was a span of 17 bases. The CDR3 runs to 12 residues. Germline V gives CDR1 SQVTM, CDR2 ANQGSEA. Here the CDR3 reads CSSLTGNDEAFF. Here the CDR3 DNA reads TGCAGCTCACTAACAGGGAACGATGAAGCTTTCTTT.

This clone was seen a few times. The rearrangement links TRBV2 to TRBJ2-7; 7 positions agree with TRBD1. CDR1 is SNHLY, CDR2 FYNNEI, per germline. This CDR3 has 15 amino acids. Losses at the gene ends were 6 bases for V and 1 base for J; bases not matched to a gene: 9. The CDR3 sequence: CASRERTGYSYEQYF. CDR3 nucleotides: TGTGCCAGCAGGGAAAGGACAGGCTATTCCTACGAGCAGTACTTC. The entire variable domain, with the rest obtained from reference TRBV2 and TRBJ2-7, is as follows: EPEVTQTPSHQVTQMGQEVILRCVPISNHLYFYWYRQILGQKVEFLVSFYNNEISEKSEIFDDQFSVERPDGSNFTLKIRSTKLEDSAMYFCASRERTGYSYEQYFGPGTRLTVT.

The chain uses TRBV6-4 and TRBJ1-2; possible D gene TRBD1, 6 bases. The CDR3 totals 14 residues. Germline V gives CDR1 MRHNA, CDR2 SNTAGT. The V and J ends lost 7 bases and 4 bases respectively, with 16 bases between them. CDR3 DNA: TGTGCCAGCACCCCAGAGGGGGGAAGCTATGGCTACACCTTC. Translating gives CASTPEGGSYGYTF.

V is TRBV5-1 and J is TRBJ1-1; 8 bases fit TRBD1. The germline gives CDR1 SGHRS, CDR2 YFSETQ. After removal of 4 bases from V and 4 bases from J, the junction contained 9 bases not matched to a gene. This CDR3 contains 15 residues. CDR3 in amino acids: CASSKGQAAGTEAFF. DNA for the CDR3: TGCGCCAGCAGCAAGGGACAGGCGGCCGGCACTGAAGCTTTCTTT.

The chain couples TRBV2 to TRBJ1-5; D is perhaps TRBD1 (5 bases). The CDR3 is 17 residues long. V shed 3 bases and J shed 3 bases, with 18 bases lying between them. CDR1 and CDR2 (germline): SNHLY, FYNNEI. The CDR3 protein is CASSDLQGVLNNQPQHF. CDR3 sequence (DNA): TGTGCCAGCAGTGATTTGCAGGGTGTTCTCAACAATCAGCCCCAGCATTTT. The whole variable domain, remainder taken from reference TRBV2 and TRBJ1-5, is EPEVTQTPSHQVTQMGQEVILRCVPISNHLYFYWYRQILGQKVEFLVSFYNNEISEKSEIFDDQFSVERPDGSNFTLKIRSTKLEDSAMYFCASSDLQGVLNNQPQHFGDGTRLSIL.

The sample holds a few counts of this clone. This sequence joins TRBV4-1 and TRBJ2-7; 7 bases are a match to TRBD2. Looked up from germline, CDR1 is MGHRA and CDR2 is YSYEKL. J lost 4 bases, V lost 1 base, and 4 bases had no gene match. The CDR3 loop spans 14 amino acids. The CDR3 reads CASSQGAGPYEQYF. The CDR3 DNA sequence: TGCGCCAGCAGCCAAGGAGCGGGACCGTACGAGCAGTACTTC.